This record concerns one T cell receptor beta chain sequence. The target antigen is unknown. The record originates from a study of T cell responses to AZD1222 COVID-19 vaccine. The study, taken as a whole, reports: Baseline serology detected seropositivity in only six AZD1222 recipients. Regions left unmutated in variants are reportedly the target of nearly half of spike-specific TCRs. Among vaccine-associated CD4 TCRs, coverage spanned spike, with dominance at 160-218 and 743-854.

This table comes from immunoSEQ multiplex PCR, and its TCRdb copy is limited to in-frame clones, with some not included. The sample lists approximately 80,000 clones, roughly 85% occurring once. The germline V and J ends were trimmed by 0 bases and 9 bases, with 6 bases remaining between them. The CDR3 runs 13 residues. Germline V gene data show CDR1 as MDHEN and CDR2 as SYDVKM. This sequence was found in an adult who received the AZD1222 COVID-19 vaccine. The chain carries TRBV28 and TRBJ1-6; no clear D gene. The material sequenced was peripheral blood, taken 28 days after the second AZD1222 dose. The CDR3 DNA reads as TGTGCCAGCAGTTTATGGAGCGGTTCACCCCTCCACTTT. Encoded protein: CASSLWSGSPLHF.